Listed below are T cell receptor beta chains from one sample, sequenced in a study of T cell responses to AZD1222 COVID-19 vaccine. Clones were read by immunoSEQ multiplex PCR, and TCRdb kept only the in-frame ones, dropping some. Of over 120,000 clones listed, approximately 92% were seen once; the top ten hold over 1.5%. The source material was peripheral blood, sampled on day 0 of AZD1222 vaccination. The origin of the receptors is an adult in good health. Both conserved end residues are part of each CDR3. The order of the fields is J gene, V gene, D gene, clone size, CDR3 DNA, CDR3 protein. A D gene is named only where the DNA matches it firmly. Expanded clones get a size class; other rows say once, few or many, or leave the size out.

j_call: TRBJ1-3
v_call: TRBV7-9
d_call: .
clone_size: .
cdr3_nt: TGTGCCAGCAGCTCTCCCAGCTCTGGAAACACCATATATTTT
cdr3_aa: CASSSPSSGNTIYF

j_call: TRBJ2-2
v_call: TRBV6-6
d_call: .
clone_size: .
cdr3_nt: TGTGCCAGCAGTCCCCCCCCTGGACTCTCAGCGAACACCGGGGAGCTGTTTTTT
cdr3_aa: CASSPPPGLSANTGELFF

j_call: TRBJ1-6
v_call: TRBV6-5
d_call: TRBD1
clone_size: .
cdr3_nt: TGTGCCAGCGGACAGGTGGATAATTCACCCCTCCACTTT
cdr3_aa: CASGQVDNSPLHF

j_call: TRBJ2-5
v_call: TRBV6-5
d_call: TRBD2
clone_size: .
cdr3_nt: TGTGCCAGCAGTTACGCGGGAGGGCGCCCAGAGACCCAGTACTTC
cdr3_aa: CASSYAGGRPETQYF

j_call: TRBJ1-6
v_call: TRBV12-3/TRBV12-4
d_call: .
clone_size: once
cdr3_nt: TGTGCCAGCAGTTTGGCCACTTCACCCCTCCACTTT
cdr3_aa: CASSLATSPLHF

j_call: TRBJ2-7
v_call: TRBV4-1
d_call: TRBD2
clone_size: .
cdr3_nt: TGCGCCAGCAGCCAAGTTCCGACTAGCGGGCTCCCCTACGAGCAGTACTTC
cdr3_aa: CASSQVPTSGLPYEQYF

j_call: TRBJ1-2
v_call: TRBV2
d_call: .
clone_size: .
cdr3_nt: TGTGCCAGCGCCCGTAATTATGGCTACACCTTC
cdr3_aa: CASARNYGYTF

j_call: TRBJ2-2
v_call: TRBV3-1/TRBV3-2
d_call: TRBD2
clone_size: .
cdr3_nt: TGTGCCAGCAGCTTAGCGGGAGGGTCGAACACCGGGGAGCTGTTTTTT
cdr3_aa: CASSLAGGSNTGELFF

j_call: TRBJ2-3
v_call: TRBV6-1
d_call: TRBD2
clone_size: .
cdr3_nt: TGTGCCAGCAGTGAACTAGCGGGAGCAGATACGCAGTATTTT
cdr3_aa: CASSELAGADTQYF

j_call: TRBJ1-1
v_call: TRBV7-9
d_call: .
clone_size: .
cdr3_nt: TGTGCCAGCAGCTTGTGGGCCGAGGAAGGTCGGGCTTTCTTT
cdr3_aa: CASSLWAEEGRAFF